The rows below give T cell receptor beta chains drawn from one sample of a study of CD8+ T cells in alopecia areata. Generated by immunoSEQ multiplex PCR, the TCRdb table keeps only in-frame clones and is missing some. The table has 100,000 to 150,000 clones, about 59% seen once. The input for sequencing was CD4+ T cells sorted from blood, taken at week 4, from a patient treated with tofacitinib. These receptors were collected from a human donor with alopecia areata. Each CDR3 is given with its conserved first and last residue. The order of the fields is CDR3 protein, CDR3 DNA, clone size, D gene, J gene, V gene. A D gene is named only where the DNA matches it firmly. Only some rows state a clone size, as once, few, many or a class for expanded clones.

CDR3: CASSPFGETNTEAFF
DNA: TGTGCCAGCAGCCCCTTTGGGGAAACAAACACTGAAGCTTTCTTT
size: .
D: .
J: TRBJ1-1
V: TRBV9

CDR3: CASSLSRQPPYNEQFF
DNA: TGTGCCAGCTCCCTCTCGAGGCAGCCGCCCTACAATGAGCAGTTCTTC
size: .
D: .
J: TRBJ2-1
V: TRBV7-9

CDR3: CARVLPYEQYF
DNA: TGCGCCAGAGTACTTCCCTACGAGCAGTACTTC
size: .
D: .
J: TRBJ2-7
V: TRBV4-3

CDR3: CSVDGGTGSYEQYF
DNA: TGCAGCGTTGACGGCGGGACAGGGTCCTACGAGCAGTACTTC
size: .
D: TRBD1
J: TRBJ2-7
V: TRBV29-1

CDR3: CASSLAGGEQFF
DNA: TGCGCCAGCAGCTTGGCGGGGGGTGAGCAGTTCTTC
size: .
D: TRBD2
J: TRBJ2-1
V: TRBV5-1

CDR3: CAITGQLNYGYTF
DNA: TGTGCCATCACTGGACAGTTGAACTATGGCTACACCTTC
size: .
D: .
J: TRBJ1-2
V: TRBV10-3

CDR3: CASSLEGNIQYF
DNA: TGTGCCAGCAGCTTAGAGGGAAACATTCAGTACTTC
size: .
D: .
J: TRBJ2-4
V: TRBV7-9

CDR3: CATASRIRETQYF
DNA: TGTGCCACCGCAAGTCGAATTCGAGAGACCCAGTACTTC
size: .
D: .
J: TRBJ2-5
V: TRBV15

CDR3: CSVVGDRGNYGYTF
DNA: TGCAGCGTTGTTGGGGACAGGGGAAACTATGGCTACACCTTC
size: few
D: TRBD1
J: TRBJ1-2
V: TRBV29-1

CDR3: CASSAGQSIAKNIQYF
DNA: TGTGCCAGCAGCGCCGGACAGAGTATAGCCAAAAACATTCAGTACTTC
size: few
D: .
J: TRBJ2-4
V: TRBV9

CDR3: CASSVEVDTQYF
DNA: TGTGCCAGCAGCGTAGAAGTAGATACGCAGTATTTT
size: .
D: .
J: TRBJ2-3
V: TRBV9

CDR3: CASSLVASGGSSTDTQYF
DNA: TGCGCCAGCAGCTTGGTAGCTAGCGGGGGGTCCAGCACAGATACGCAGTATTTT
size: few
D: TRBD2
J: TRBJ2-3
V: TRBV5-1

CDR3: CSGGQGPPREQFF
DNA: TGCAGCGGAGGGCAGGGGCCCCCCCGAGAGCAGTTCTTC
size: .
D: .
J: TRBJ2-1
V: TRBV29-1

CDR3: CSVGQRWGYEQYF
DNA: TGCAGCGTTGGACAGCGGTGGGGTTACGAGCAGTACTTC
size: few
D: .
J: TRBJ2-7
V: TRBV29-1

CDR3: CASTSYGTEAFF
DNA: TGTGCCAGCACCTCCTACGGCACTGAAGCTTTCTTT
size: many
D: .
J: TRBJ1-1
V: TRBV6-5

CDR3: CSVVTAGNTIYF
DNA: TGCAGCGTTGTAACAGCTGGAAACACCATATATTTT
size: .
D: .
J: TRBJ1-3
V: TRBV29-1

CDR3: CASSPNREQFF
DNA: TGTGCCAGCAGCCCGAATCGTGAGCAGTTCTTC
size: .
D: .
J: TRBJ2-1
V: TRBV6-5

CDR3: CASSLAQSPGTGTEAFF
DNA: TGCGCCAGCAGCTTGGCACAATCCCCGGGGACGGGAACTGAAGCTTTCTTT
size: .
D: .
J: TRBJ1-1
V: TRBV5-1

CDR3: CASSPPGEPGQPQHF
DNA: TGTGCCAGCTCACCACCTGGTGAACCCGGTCAGCCCCAGCATTTT
size: .
D: .
J: TRBJ1-5
V: TRBV18

CDR3: CAYGTEAFF
DNA: TGTGCCTACGGCACTGAAGCTTTCTTT
size: few
D: .
J: TRBJ1-1
V: TRBV30

CDR3: CASSDGNTIYF
DNA: TGTGCCAGCAGCGACGGAAACACCATATATTTT
size: .
D: .
J: TRBJ1-3
V: TRBV9

CDR3: CATSRLQGGTDTQYF
DNA: TGTGCCACCAGCAGACTCCAGGGTGGCACAGATACGCAGTATTTT
size: .
D: .
J: TRBJ2-3
V: TRBV15

CDR3: CAIRPGTGGKNTEAFF
DNA: TGTGCCATCAGGCCCGGGACAGGGGGTAAGAACACTGAAGCTTTCTTT
size: .
D: TRBD1
J: TRBJ1-1
V: TRBV10-3

CDR3: CAWSVQGRYGYTF
DNA: TGTGCCTGGAGTGTACAAGGGAGGTATGGCTACACCTTC
size: .
D: .
J: TRBJ1-2
V: TRBV30

CDR3: CASSSRRGLGIPDTQYF
DNA: TGTGCCAGCAGCTCCCGCCGGGGACTAGGGATCCCAGATACGCAGTATTTT
size: few
D: TRBD2
J: TRBJ2-3
V: TRBV5-6

CDR3: CASSPIGQGNEKLFF
DNA: TGTGCCAGCAGCCCCATCGGCCAGGGGAATGAAAAACTGTTTTTT
size: .
D: .
J: TRBJ1-4
V: TRBV7-9

CDR3: CASSGTRWGKLFF
DNA: TGTGCCAGCAGCGGAACAAGGTGGGGAAAACTGTTTTTT
size: .
D: .
J: TRBJ1-4
V: TRBV13

CDR3: CAWSRFSGTGGPGNTIYF
DNA: TGTGCCTGGAGTAGATTTTCCGGGACAGGGGGTCCGGGAAACACCATATATTTT
size: .
D: TRBD1
J: TRBJ1-3
V: TRBV30

CDR3: CASSTVSTGELFF
DNA: TGCGCCAGCAGTACCGTGTCCACCGGGGAGCTGTTTTTT
size: .
D: .
J: TRBJ2-2
V: TRBV5-1

CDR3: CAWSARVSNQPQHF
DNA: TGTGCCTGGAGTGCACGGGTTAGCAATCAGCCCCAGCATTTT
size: .
D: .
J: TRBJ1-5
V: TRBV30

CDR3: CASSAPGREGSYEQYF
DNA: TGTGCCAGCAGTGCACCAGGACGAGAAGGGTCCTACGAGCAGTACTTC
size: few
D: .
J: TRBJ2-7
V: TRBV2

CDR3: CASSRDRQYNSPLHF
DNA: TGTGCCAGCAGCCGGGACAGGCAGTATAATTCACCCCTCCACTTT
size: .
D: TRBD1
J: TRBJ1-6
V: TRBV7-9